This entry lists 20 T cell receptor beta chains sequenced from one sample in a study of T cells in localized non-small cell lung cancer. Libraries were prepared by immunoSEQ multiplex PCR; TCRdb keeps only in-frame clonotypes and omits some of them. Of under 2,500 clones in the sample, 40% were seen once. Sample: lung tumor tissue, taken before any cancer treatment. These receptors were collected from a male donor at least 60 years old with stage II squamous cell lung carcinoma.

The V and J genes are TRBV7-6 and TRBJ1-1, with a weak D call TRBD1 (6 bases). Germline V CDR1 and CDR2: SGHVS, FNYEAQ. Trimming pared 5 bases from V and 4 bases from J, leaving 17 bases between. The CDR3 has 15 amino acids. In nucleotides, the CDR3 is TGTGCCAGCAGCGAGACCATCCTCAGGGGCACTGAAGCTTTCTTT. Encoded protein: CASSETILRGTEAFF.

This clone was seen more than once but under ten times. The chain employs TRBV7-2 and TRBJ1-5; D gene uncertain. This CDR3 is 13 amino acids long. Between the trimmed V and J ends, which lost 2 bases and 5 bases, there was a span of 7 bases. Germline values: CDR1 SGHTA, CDR2 FQGNSA. This CDR3 is CASSLTRDQPQHF. The CDR3 DNA sequence: TGTGCCAGCAGCTTAACCCGGGATCAGCCCCAGCATTTT. The variable domain in full, completed from reference TRBV7-2 and TRBJ1-5, reads GAGVSQSPSNKVTEKGKDVELRCDPISGHTALYWYRQSLGQGLEFLIYFQGNSAPDKSGLPSDRFSAERTGGSVSTLTIQRTQQEDSAVYLCASSLTRDQPQHFGDGTRLSIL.

The V and J genes are TRBV18 and TRBJ1-5; TRBD1 agrees at 7 bases. The CDR3 has 16 residues. Germline CDR1 KGHSH, CDR2 LQKENI. Losses at the gene ends were 6 bases for V and 0 bases for J; bases not matched to a gene: 8. The CDR3 DNA is TGTGCCAGCTCCCTAGGGACAGTAGATAGCAATCAGCCCCAGCATTTT. Translated: CASSLGTVDSNQPQHF. The complete variable domain, with remaining parts taken from reference TRBV18 and TRBJ1-5, reads NAGVMQNPRHLVRRRGQEARLRCSPMKGHSHVYWYRQLPEEGLKFMVYLQKENIIDESGMPKERFSAEFPKEGPSILRIQQVVRGDSAAYFCASSLGTVDSNQPQHFGDGTRLSIL.

This clone has a single count. The chain is built from TRBV19 and TRBJ2-2; 10 nucleotides agree with TRBD1. The CDR3 has 14 residues. Germline CDR1 reads LNHDA; CDR2 reads SQIVND (reference sequence). V was clipped by 6 bases and J by 3 bases; unmatched bases: 1. CDR3 sequence reads: CASRGTGDTGELFF. The CDR3 DNA is TGTGCCAGTAGGGGGACAGGGGACACCGGGGAGCTGTTTTTT.

The chain is built from TRBV19 and TRBJ1-1; possible D gene TRBD1, 6 bases. The CDR3 extends over 15 amino acids. The V and J ends lost 7 bases and 1 base respectively, with 16 bases between them. The germline CDR1 and CDR2 sequences are LNHDA and SQIVND (reference sequence). The CDR3, as DNA: TGTGCCAGTATGAGCCACGACAGGCCGAACACTGAAGCTTTCTTT. This encodes CASMSHDRPNTEAFF.

The DNA for the CDR3 is TGTGCCAGCTCACAAAACCTAGCGGGGGGGCCCGATGAGCAGTTCTTC. Translation: CASSQNLAGGPDEQFF. The chain joins TRBV18 to TRBJ2-1; TRBD2 aligns across 12 bases. The CDR3 is 16 residues long. Germline V CDR1 and CDR2: KGHSH, LQKENI. The trim removed 4 bases at V and 8 bases at J, leaving 9 bases unmatched.

CDR3 sequence (DNA): TGTGCCAGCACCAACCTAGGGCTAGCAGGAAATTGGGAGACCCAGTACTTC. It yields the protein CASTNLGLAGNWETQYF. The V call is TRBV6-8, the J call TRBJ2-5; maybe TRBD2 (5 bases). CDR3 size: 17 residues. Between the trimmed V and J ends, which lost 7 bases and 5 bases, there was a span of 26 bases. Germline CDR1 MNHGY, CDR2 SAAAGT.

This clone was observed at least ten times. The chain has TRBV9 and TRBJ2-7; possibly TRBD2 for D (6 bases). CDR1 and CDR2 from the germline V gene are SGDLS and YYNGEE. The length of the CDR3 is 12 residues. Trimming cost V 4 bases and J 11 bases, with 16 bases left between them. The CDR3 DNA is TGTGCCAGCAGCTTAGATACCGGGGGAGAGTACTTC. As protein: CASSLDTGGEYF.

The chain recombines TRBV11-3 with TRBJ1-3, with D unclear. The CDR3 consists of 14 residues. The V gene lost 2 bases and the J gene lost 7 bases, with 12 bases spanning the gap. Germline V gene data show CDR1 as SGHNT and CDR2 as YENEEA. CDR3 loop: CASSLPAEVNTIYF. CDR3 DNA: TGTGCCAGCAGCTTACCAGCGGAAGTGAACACCATATATTTT.

The CDR3 DNA reads TGTGCCAGCAGTTTTCCGGGTCAAGAGACCCAGTACTTC. It is translated as CASSFPGQETQYF. The V and J genes are TRBV28 and TRBJ2-5, with D unresolved. V was trimmed by 3 bases and J by 2 bases, leaving 7 bases between them. Germline CDR1 reads MDHEN; CDR2 reads SYDVKM. The CDR3 is made up of 13 amino acids.

The chain couples TRBV9 to TRBJ1-1, with 10 bases aligning to TRBD1. Per germline, CDR1 SGDLS and CDR2 YYNGEE. This CDR3 comprises 14 residues. V lost 2 bases, J lost 6 bases, and 4 bases stayed unmatched. As DNA, the CDR3 is TGTGCCAGCAGCGTGGGACAGGGGAGCCCTGAAGCTTTCTTT. This gives the protein CASSVGQGSPEAFF. Supplemented by reference TRBV9 and TRBJ1-1, the full variable domain reads DSGVTQTPKHLITATGQRVTLRCSPRSGDLSVYWYQQSLDQGLQFLIQYYNGEERAKGNILERFSAQQFPDLHSELNLSSLELGDSALYFCASSVGQGSPEAFFGQGTRLTVV.

The rearrangement links TRBV4-1 to TRBJ2-1, with unresolved D. In germline, CDR1 is MGHRA, CDR2 YSYEKL. The CDR3 contains 13 residues. Trimming removed 1 base at V and 7 bases at J, with 8 bases between. Written as DNA, the CDR3 is TGCGCCAGCAGCCAAGTGAGCAGAAATGAGCAGTTCTTC. It yields the protein CASSQVSRNEQFF.

V and J are TRBV19 and TRBJ2-3, with a tentative D call TRBD1 (6 bases). V was shortened by 2 bases and J by 8 bases, with 11 bases between the two germline ends. The CDR3 covers 13 residues. Per germline, CDR1 LNHDA and CDR2 SQIVND (reference sequence). In DNA form, the CDR3 reads TGTGCCAGTAGTATACCAGGGGCCTTTACGCAGTATTTT. Residues: CASSIPGAFTQYF. Combining the CDR3 with reference TRBV19 and TRBJ2-3 gives the whole variable domain DGGITQSPKYLFRKEGQNVTLSCEQNLNHDAMYWYRQDPGQGLRLIYYSQIVNDFQKGDIAEGYSVSREKKESFPLTVTSAQKNPTAFYLCASSIPGAFTQYFGPGTRLTVL.

In this sample, this clone turned up a few times. This sequence joins TRBV6-8 and TRBJ1-5; D is possibly TRBD1 (6 bases). The germline V gene has CDR1 MNHGY and CDR2 SAAAGT. The CDR3 is made up of 15 amino acids. V lost 0 bases and J 5 bases, leaving 11 bases between the germline ends. The CDR3 loop reads CASSYSVEGDQPQHF. CDR3 sequence (DNA): TGTGCCAGCAGTTACTCGGTAGAGGGGGATCAGCCCCAGCATTTT.

The chain has TRBV30 and TRBJ1-6, with D tentatively TRBD1 (6 bases). The ends were cut back, 0 bases at V and 7 bases at J, with 10 bases in the middle. This CDR3 is built from 14 residues. In germline, CDR1 is GTSNPN, CDR2 SVGIG (reference sequence). CDR3 sequence reads: CAWSVGQRNSPLHF. CDR3 nucleotide sequence: TGTGCCTGGAGTGTAGGACAGAGGAATTCACCCCTCCACTTT. The complete variable domain, with remaining parts taken from reference TRBV30 and TRBJ1-6, reads SQTIHQWPATLVQPVGSPLSLECTVEGTSNPNLYWYRQAAGRGLQLLFYSVGIGQISSEVPQNLSASRPQDRQFILSSKKLLLSDSGFYLCAWSVGQRNSPLHFGNGTRLTVT.

In this sample, this clone turned up a few times. The chain couples TRBV5-1 to TRBJ2-7; the D gene is possibly TRBD1 (5 bases). The germline CDR1 and CDR2 sequences are SGHRS and YFSETQ. The CDR3 runs to 14 residues. Trimming took 1 base from V and 7 from J, leaving 15 bases between them. DNA of the CDR3: TGCGCCAGCAGCTTGAGTCAGGGCCTCGGGGAGCAGTACTTC. Its protein product is CASSLSQGLGEQYF. The whole variable domain, filled in from reference TRBV5-1 and TRBJ2-7, reads KAGVTQTPRYLIKTRGQQVTLSCSPISGHRSVSWYQQTPGQGLQFLFEYFSETQRNKGNFPGRFSGRQFSNSRSEMNVSTLELGDSALYLCASSLSQGLGEQYFGPGTRLTVT.

The J gene is TRBJ2-7, the V gene TRBV9, with 7 positions matching TRBD1. V shed 9 bases and J 0 bases; nucleotides not matched to a gene: 3. Germline-derived CDR1 and CDR2 are SGDLS and YYNGEE. This CDR3 comprises 12 residues. The CDR3 sequence is CATGTDSYEQYF. The DNA of the CDR3 is TGTGCCACTGGGACAGACTCCTACGAGCAGTACTTC.

The sample holds a few counts of this clone. The gene calls are TRBV18 and TRBJ2-1, with no clear D. Germline lookup yields CDR1 KGHSH and CDR2 LQKENI. The ends were cut back, 4 bases at V and 5 bases at J, with 6 bases in the middle. The CDR3 length is 12 residues. CDR3: CASSLSHNEQFF. DNA for the CDR3: TGTGCCAGCTCACTTTCGCACAATGAGCAGTTCTTC.

J is TRBJ2-1 and V is TRBV29-1; D may be TRBD2 (5 bases). Germline values: CDR1 SQVTM, CDR2 ANQGSEA. Trimming cost V 7 bases and J 3 bases, with 13 bases left between them. This CDR3 is 13 amino acids long. The CDR3 DNA reads TGCAGCGCGTCCGGGATACTCTACAATGAGCAGTTCTTC. Its protein product is CSASGILYNEQFF.

The chain carries TRBV11-3 and TRBJ2-1, with D maybe TRBD1 (5 bases). Looked up from germline, CDR1 is SGHNT and CDR2 is YENEEA. The V end was cut by 1 base, the J end by 9 bases, with 13 bases between. The CDR3 runs 14 residues. The CDR3 loop reads CASSLGGDMGEQFF. DNA for the CDR3: TGTGCCAGCAGCTTAGGGGGCGACATGGGTGAGCAGTTCTTC.